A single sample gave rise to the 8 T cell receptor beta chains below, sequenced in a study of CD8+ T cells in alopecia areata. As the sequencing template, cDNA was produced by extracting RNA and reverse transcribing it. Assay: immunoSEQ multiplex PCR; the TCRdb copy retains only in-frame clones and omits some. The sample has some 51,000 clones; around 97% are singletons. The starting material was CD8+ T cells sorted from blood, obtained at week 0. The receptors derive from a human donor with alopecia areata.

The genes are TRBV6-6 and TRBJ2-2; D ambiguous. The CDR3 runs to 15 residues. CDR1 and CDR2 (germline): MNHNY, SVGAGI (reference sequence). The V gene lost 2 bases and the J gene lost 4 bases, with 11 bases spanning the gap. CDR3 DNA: TGTGCCAGCAGTTACAGCCTAGTTGTCACCGGGGAGCTGTTTTTT. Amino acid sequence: CASSYSLVVTGELFF.

CDR3 sequence reads: CASSQEEGSGANVLTF. The CDR3 DNA is TGCGCCAGCAGCCAAGAAGAGGGGTCTGGGGCCAACGTCCTGACTTTC. The chain links TRBV4-3 to TRBJ2-6; TRBD1 or TRBD2 may be the D gene (5 bases each). Per germline, CDR1 LGHNA and CDR2 YSLEER. Between the trimmed V and J ends, which lost 0 bases and 1 base, there was a span of 7 bases. CDR3 length equals 16 residues.

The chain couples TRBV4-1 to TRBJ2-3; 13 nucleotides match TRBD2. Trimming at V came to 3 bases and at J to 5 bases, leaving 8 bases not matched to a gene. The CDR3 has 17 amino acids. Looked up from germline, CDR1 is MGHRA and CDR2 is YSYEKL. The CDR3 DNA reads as TGCGCCAGCAGCCAGTTACTAGCGGGGGGGCCAGGAGATACGCAGTATTTT. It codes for CASSQLLAGGPGDTQYF.

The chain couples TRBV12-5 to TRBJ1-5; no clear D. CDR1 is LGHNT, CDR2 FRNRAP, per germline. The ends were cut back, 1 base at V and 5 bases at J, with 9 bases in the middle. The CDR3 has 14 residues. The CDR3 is CASGLAYGDQPQHF. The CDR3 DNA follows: TGTGCTAGTGGTTTGGCTTACGGAGATCAGCCCCAGCATTTT.

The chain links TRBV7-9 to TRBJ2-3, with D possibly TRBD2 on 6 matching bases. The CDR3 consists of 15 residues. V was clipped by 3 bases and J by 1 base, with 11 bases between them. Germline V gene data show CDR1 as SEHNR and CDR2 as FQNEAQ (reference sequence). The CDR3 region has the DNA TGTGCCAGCAGCTTTTCCGGGGGACGCACAGATACGCAGTATTTT. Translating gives CASSFSGGRTDTQYF.

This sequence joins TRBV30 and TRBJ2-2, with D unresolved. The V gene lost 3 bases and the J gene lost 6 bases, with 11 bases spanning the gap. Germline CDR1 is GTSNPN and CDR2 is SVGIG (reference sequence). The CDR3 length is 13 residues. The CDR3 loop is CAWSPNSPGELFF. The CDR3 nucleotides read TGTGCCTGGAGCCCTAATTCGCCCGGGGAGCTGTTTTTT.

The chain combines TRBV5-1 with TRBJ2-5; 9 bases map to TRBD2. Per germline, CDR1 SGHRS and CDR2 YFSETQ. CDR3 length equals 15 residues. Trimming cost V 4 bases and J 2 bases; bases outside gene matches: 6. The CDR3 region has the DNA TGCGCCAGCAGCCTATCGACTAGCGGACAAGAGACCCAGTACTTC. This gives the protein CASSLSTSGQETQYF.

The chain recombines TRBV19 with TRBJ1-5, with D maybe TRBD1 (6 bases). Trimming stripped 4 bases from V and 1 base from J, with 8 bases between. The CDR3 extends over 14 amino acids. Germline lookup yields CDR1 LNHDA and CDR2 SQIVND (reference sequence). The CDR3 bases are TGTGCCAGTAGTAAACAGGGAAGCAATCAGCCCCAGCATTTT. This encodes CASSKQGSNQPQHF.